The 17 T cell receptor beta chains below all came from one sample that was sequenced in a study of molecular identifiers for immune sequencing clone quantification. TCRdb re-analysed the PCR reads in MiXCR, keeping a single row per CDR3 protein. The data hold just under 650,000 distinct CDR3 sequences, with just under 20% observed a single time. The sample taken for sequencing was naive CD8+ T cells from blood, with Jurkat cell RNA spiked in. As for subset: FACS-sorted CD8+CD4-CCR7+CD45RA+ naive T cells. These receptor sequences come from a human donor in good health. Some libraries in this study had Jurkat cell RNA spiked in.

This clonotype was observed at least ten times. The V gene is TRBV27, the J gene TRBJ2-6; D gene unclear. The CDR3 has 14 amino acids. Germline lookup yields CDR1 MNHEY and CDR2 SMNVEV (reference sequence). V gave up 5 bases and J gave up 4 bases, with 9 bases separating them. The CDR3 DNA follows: TGTGCCAGCAGTCCCTACTCGGGGGCCAACGTCCTGACTTTC. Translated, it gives CASSPYSGANVLTF.

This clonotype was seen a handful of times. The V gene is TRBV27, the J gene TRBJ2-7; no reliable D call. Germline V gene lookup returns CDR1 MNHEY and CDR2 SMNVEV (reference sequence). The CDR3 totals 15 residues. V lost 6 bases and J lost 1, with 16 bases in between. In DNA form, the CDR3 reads TGTGCCAGCAGCTCCGTCGACCAATCGTCCTACGAGCAGTACTTC. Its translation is CASSSVDQSSYEQYF.

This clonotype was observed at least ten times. Written as DNA, the CDR3 is TGTGCCAGCAGTTACCTGAGCTATAATTCACCCCTCCACTTT. Its protein product is CASSYLSYNSPLHF. This chain uses TRBV6-2 or TRBV6-3 with TRBJ1-6; no clear D gene. The CDR3 length is 14 residues. Trimming stripped 2 bases from V and 3 bases from J, with 5 bases between. Germline-derived CDR1 and CDR2 are MNHEY and SVGEGT.

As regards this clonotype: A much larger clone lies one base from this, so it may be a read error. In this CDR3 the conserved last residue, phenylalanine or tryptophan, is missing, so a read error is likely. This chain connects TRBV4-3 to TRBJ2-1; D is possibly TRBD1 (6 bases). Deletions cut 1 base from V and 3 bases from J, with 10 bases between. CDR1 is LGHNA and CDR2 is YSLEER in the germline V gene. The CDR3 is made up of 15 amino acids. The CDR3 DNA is TGCGCCAGCAGCCAAGGCTCACAGGGCTACAATGAGCAGTTCTAC. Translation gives CASSQGSQGYNEQFY.

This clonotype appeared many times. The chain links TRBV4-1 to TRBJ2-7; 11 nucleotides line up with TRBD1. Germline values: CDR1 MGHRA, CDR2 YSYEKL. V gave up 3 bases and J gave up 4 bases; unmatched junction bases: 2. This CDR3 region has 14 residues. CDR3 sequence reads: CASSHGQGAYEQYF. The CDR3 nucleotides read TGCGCCAGCAGCCACGGACAGGGGGCGTACGAGCAGTACTTC.

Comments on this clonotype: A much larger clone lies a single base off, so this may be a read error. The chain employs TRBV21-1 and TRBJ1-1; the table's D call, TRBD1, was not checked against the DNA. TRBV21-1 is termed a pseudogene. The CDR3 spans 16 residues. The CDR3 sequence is CASISPSGAMNTGAFF. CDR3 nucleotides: TGTGCCAGCATCTCCCCTTCAGGAGCTATGAACACTGGAGCTTTCTTT.

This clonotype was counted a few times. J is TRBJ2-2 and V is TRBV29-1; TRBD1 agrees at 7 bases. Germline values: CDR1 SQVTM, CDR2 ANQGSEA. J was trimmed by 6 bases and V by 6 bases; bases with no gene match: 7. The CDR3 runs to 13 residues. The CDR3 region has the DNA TGCAGCGTACATACAGGGGCGGCCGGGGAGCTGTTTTTT. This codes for CSVHTGAAGELFF.

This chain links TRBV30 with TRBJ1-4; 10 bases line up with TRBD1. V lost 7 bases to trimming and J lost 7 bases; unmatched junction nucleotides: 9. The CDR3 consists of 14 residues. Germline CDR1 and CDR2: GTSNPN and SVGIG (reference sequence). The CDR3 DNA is TGTGCCTCCTCCTGGGGACAGGGGAGTGAAAAACTGTTTTTT. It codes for CASSWGQGSEKLFF.

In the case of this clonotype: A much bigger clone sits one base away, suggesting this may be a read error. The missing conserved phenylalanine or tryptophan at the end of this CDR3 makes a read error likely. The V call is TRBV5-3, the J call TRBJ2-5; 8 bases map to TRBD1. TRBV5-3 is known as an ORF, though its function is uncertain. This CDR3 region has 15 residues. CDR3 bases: TGTGCCAGCAGCTCGGGACAGGTCTTACAAGAGACCCAGTACTCC. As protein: CASSSGQVLQETQYS.

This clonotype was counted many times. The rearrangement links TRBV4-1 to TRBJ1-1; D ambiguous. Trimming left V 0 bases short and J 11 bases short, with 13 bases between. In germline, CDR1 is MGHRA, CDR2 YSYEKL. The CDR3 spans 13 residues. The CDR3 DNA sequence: TGCGCCAGCAGCCAAGATCGCGGATGGTGGGCTTTCTTT. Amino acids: CASSQDRGWWAFF.

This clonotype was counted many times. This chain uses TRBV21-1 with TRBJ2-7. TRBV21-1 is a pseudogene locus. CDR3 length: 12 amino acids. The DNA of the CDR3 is TGTGCCTGCCCAGGGGGCTCCTACGAGCAGTACTTC. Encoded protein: CACPGGSYEQYF.

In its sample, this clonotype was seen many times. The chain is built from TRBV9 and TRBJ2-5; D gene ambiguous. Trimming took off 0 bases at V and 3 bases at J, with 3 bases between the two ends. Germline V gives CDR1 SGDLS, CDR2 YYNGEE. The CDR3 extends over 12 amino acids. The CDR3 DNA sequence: TGTGCCAGCAGCGTAGACGAAGAGACCCAGTACTTC. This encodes CASSVDEETQYF.

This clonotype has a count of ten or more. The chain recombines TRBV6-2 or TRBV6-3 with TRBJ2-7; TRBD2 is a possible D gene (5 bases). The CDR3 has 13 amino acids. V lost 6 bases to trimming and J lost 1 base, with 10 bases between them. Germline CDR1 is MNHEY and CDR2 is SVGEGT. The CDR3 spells CASSPGESYEQYF. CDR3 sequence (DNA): TGTGCCAGCAGCCCCGGGGAATCCTACGAGCAGTACTTC.

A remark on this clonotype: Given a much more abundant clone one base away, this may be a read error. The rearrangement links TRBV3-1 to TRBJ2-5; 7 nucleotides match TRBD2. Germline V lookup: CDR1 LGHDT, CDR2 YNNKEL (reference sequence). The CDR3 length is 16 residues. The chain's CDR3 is CASSQDFGGSYETQCF. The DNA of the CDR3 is TGTGCCAGCAGCCAAGACTTCGGCGGGAGTTATGAGACCCAGTGCTTC.

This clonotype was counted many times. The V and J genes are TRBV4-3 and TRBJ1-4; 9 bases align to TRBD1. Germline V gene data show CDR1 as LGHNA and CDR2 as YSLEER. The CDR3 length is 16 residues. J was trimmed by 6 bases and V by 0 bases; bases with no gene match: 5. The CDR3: CASSQDPTGGYEKLFF. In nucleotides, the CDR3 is TGCGCCAGCAGCCAAGACCCGACAGGGGGTTATGAAAAACTGTTTTTT.

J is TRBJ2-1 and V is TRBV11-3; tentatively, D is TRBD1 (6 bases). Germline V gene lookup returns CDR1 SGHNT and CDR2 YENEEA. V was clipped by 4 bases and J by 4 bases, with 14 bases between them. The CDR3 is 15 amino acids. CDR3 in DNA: TGTGCCAGCAGCTCACGACAGGACCTATACAATGAGCAGTTCTTC. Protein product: CASSSRQDLYNEQFF. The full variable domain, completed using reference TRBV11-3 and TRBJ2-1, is EAGVVQSPRYKIIEKKQPVAFWCNPISGHNTLYWYLQNLGQGPELLIRYENEEAVDDSQLPKDRFSAERLKGVDSTLKIQPAELGDSAVYLCASSSRQDLYNEQFFGPGTRLTVL.

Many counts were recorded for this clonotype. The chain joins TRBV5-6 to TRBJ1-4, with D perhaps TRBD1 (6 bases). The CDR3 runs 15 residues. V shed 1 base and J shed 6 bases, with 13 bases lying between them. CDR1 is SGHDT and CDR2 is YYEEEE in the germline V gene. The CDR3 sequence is CASSLWPGVDEKLFF. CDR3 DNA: TGTGCCAGCAGCTTGTGGCCAGGGGTTGATGAAAAACTGTTTTTT.